The next 24 T cell receptor beta chains were all read from a single sample in a study of blood T cells in healthy people across ages. Together with a sample-barcoded 5' primer, a J-beta primer mix was included in a second PCR lasting about 7 to 12 cycles. MiXCR, applied by TCRdb to the 5' RACE reads, yields one record per CDR3 protein. The sample comprises some 560,000 distinct CDR3 sequences, roughly a quarter of which are singletons, and approximately 3.6% rests with the top ten. This same sample was also part of a study on T cells of mothers and their children.

Sequenced sample: blood. These receptor sequences come from a boy between 2 and 10 years old in good health.

This clonotype was counted ten times or more. At one of its ends the junction is not consistent with the germline gene, which may arise from a read error. V and J are TRBV6-5 and TRBJ2-1, with D perhaps matching TRBD1 or TRBD2 (5 bases each). Germline CDR1 and CDR2: MNHEY and SVGAGI. The CDR3 contains 13 residues. CDR3 DNA: TGTGCCAGAAACCGGGGCTCCAACAATGAGCAGTTCTTC. It yields the protein CARNRGSNNEQFF.

CDR3 loop: CSAALTGSQAQYF. The CDR3 DNA sequence: TGCAGCGCCGCTTTGACAGGCTCCCAGGCCCAGTACTTC. The chain joins TRBV29-1 to TRBJ2-5; tentative D call: TRBD1 (6 bases). CDR1 and CDR2 (germline): SQVTM, ANQGSEA. V gave up 7 bases and J gave up 9 bases, with 21 bases separating them. The CDR3 extends over 13 amino acids.

J is TRBJ2-5 and V is TRBV9; D is ambiguous. Germline lookup yields CDR1 SGDLS and CDR2 YYNGEE. The CDR3 totals 13 residues. V was pared by 2 bases and J by 1 base, with 6 bases between. Written as DNA, the CDR3 is TGTGCCAGCAGCGTCGACTTCCAAGAGACCCAGTACTTC. Translating it yields CASSVDFQETQYF.

The genes are TRBV20-1 and TRBJ2-3; the D gene is possibly TRBD2 (5 bases). The CDR3 has 14 residues. Trimming shortened V by 2 bases and J by 0 bases, and 9 bases separated the two germline ends. The germline V gene encodes CDR1 DFQATT and CDR2 SNEGSKA (reference sequence). The CDR3 nucleotides read TGCAGTGCTAGAACGGGATCTAGCACAGATACGCAGTATTTT. Translated, it gives CSARTGSSTDTQYF.

This clonotype came up many times. The rearrangement uses TRBV7-2 and TRBJ2-1, with a tentative D call TRBD2 (5 bases). Trimming stripped 5 bases from V and 7 bases from J, with 9 bases between. Germline values: CDR1 SGHTA, CDR2 FQGNSA. The CDR3 has 12 amino acids. The CDR3 reads CASSQRMNEQFF. DNA of the CDR3: TGTGCCAGCAGCCAGCGGATGAATGAGCAGTTCTTC.

This clonotype appeared a few times. The chain carries TRBV12-3 or TRBV12-4 and TRBJ2-1, with 7 nucleotides matching TRBD1. The CDR3 covers 12 residues. J lost 7 bases, V lost 4 bases, and 1 base had no gene match. This chain's CDR3 is CASSSRGNEQFF. As DNA, the CDR3 is TGTGCCAGCAGTTCCAGGGGGAATGAGCAGTTCTTC.

The J gene is TRBJ1-5, the V gene TRBV29-1, with D maybe TRBD1 (5 bases). This CDR3 is built from 13 residues. The germline V gene encodes CDR1 SQVTM and CDR2 ANQGSEA. V shed 5 bases and J shed 7 bases, with 15 bases lying between them. The CDR3 sequence: CSVRQGGSQPQHF. The CDR3 DNA reads TGCAGCGTTCGGCAGGGCGGCAGCCAGCCCCAGCATTTT.

This clonotype was seen more than once but under ten times. The V and J genes are TRBV14 and TRBJ2-2, with 10 bases identical to TRBD2. The ends lost 6 bases at V and 2 bases at J; junction bases unmatched: 6. Germline V gene sequence: CDR1 SGHDN, CDR2 FVKESK. CDR3 size: 16 residues. The CDR3 DNA reads as TGTGCCAGCAGGTCTTCTAGCGGGAGAAACACCGGGGAGCTGTTTTTT. Encoded protein: CASRSSSGRNTGELFF.

The gene calls are TRBV4-3 and TRBJ2-1, with a possible D match to TRBD1 (6 bases). The V end was cut by 1 base, the J end by 8 bases, with 15 bases between. Germline V lookup: CDR1 LGHNA, CDR2 YSLEER. The CDR3 extends over 15 amino acids. The CDR3 sequence is CASSQVRGGADEQFF. In DNA form, the CDR3 reads TGCGCCAGCAGCCAAGTGAGAGGGGGAGCCGATGAGCAGTTCTTC.

This chain links TRBV3-1 with TRBJ2-4, with D perhaps matching TRBD2 (6 bases). V gave up 1 base and J gave up 6 bases, with 16 bases separating them. CDR3 length: 16 residues. Germline V CDR1 and CDR2: LGHDT, YNNKEL (reference sequence). The chain's CDR3 is CASSQVGGGMGNIQYF. CDR3 coding DNA: TGTGCCAGCAGCCAAGTCGGGGGTGGCATGGGAAACATTCAGTACTTC.

The sample holds a few counts of this clonotype. V is TRBV2 and J is TRBJ1-2; D not certain. V was pared by 10 bases and J by 0 bases, with 18 bases between. The CDR3 runs to 15 residues. Germline V CDR1 and CDR2: SNHLY, FYNNEI. The CDR3 DNA reads TGTGCCACCGCCCTAATACCAGGATCTAACTATGGCTACACCTTC. Residues: CATALIPGSNYGYTF.

CDR3 sequence: CSANSPVNTGELFF. In nucleotides, the CDR3 is TGCAGTGCTAATTCCCCAGTCAACACCGGGGAGCTGTTTTTT. The chain employs TRBV20-1 and TRBJ2-2; unclear D gene. This CDR3 is 14 amino acids long. Per germline, CDR1 DFQATT and CDR2 SNEGSKA (reference sequence). The V and J ends lost 4 bases and 2 bases respectively, with 11 bases between them.

This sequence joins TRBV7-9 and TRBJ2-3; 8 nucleotides agree with TRBD2. V dropped 5 bases and J dropped 4; count of bases not matched to a gene: 5. The CDR3 sequence is 14 residues long. Germline V gene data show CDR1 as SEHNR and CDR2 as FQNEAQ (reference sequence). CDR3 bases: TGTGCCAGCAGCCCTGAGCGGGAGTCAGATACGCAGTATTTT. Encoded protein: CASSPERESDTQYF. Variable domain in full (rest from reference TRBV7-9 and TRBJ2-3): DTGVSQNPRHKITKRGQNVTFRCDPISEHNRLYWYRQTLGQGPEFLTYFQNEAQLEKSRLLSDRFSAERPKGSFSTLEIQRTEQGDSAMYLCASSPERESDTQYFGPGTRLTVL.

The chain couples TRBV18 to TRBJ2-7; D unresolved. CDR1 is KGHSH, CDR2 LQKENI, per germline. Trimming stripped 5 bases from V and 4 bases from J, with 6 bases between. The length of the CDR3 is 11 residues. This CDR3 is CASSTKYEQYF. The CDR3, as DNA: TGTGCCAGCTCAACCAAGTACGAGCAGTACTTC.

The genes are TRBV7-2 and TRBJ2-7; TRBD2 matches at 10 bases. Losses at the gene ends were 5 bases for V and 3 bases for J; bases not matched to a gene: 1. The CDR3 totals 13 residues. CDR1 and CDR2 from the germline V gene are SGHTA and FQGNSA. This chain's CDR3 is CASSTSGDYEQYF. Here the CDR3 DNA reads TGTGCCAGCAGCACTAGCGGGGACTACGAGCAGTACTTC. Combining the CDR3 with reference TRBV7-2 and TRBJ2-7 gives the whole variable domain GAGVSQSPSNKVTEKGKDVELRCDPISGHTALYWYRQSLGQGLEFLIYFQGNSAPDKSGLPSDRFSAERTGGSVSTLTIQRTQQEDSAVYLCASSTSGDYEQYFGPGTRLTVT.

The chain links TRBV27 to TRBJ2-7; TRBD2 agrees at 9 bases. The J segment lost 2 bases and the V segment lost 5 bases, leaving 7 bases of the junction unmatched. This CDR3 is built from 15 residues. Germline V gene lookup returns CDR1 MNHEY and CDR2 SMNVEV (reference sequence). CDR3 DNA sequence: TGTGCCAGCAGTCCCTCTAGCGGGATGGCCTACGAGCAGTACTTC. Translated: CASSPSSGMAYEQYF.

This chain uses TRBV9 with TRBJ2-5, with 10 bases fitting TRBD2. Matching the DNA end better, TRBJ2-1 makes the J call doubtful. This CDR3 contains 16 residues. The germline V gene has CDR1 SGDLS and CDR2 YYNGEE. The CDR3 DNA sequence: TGTGCCAGCAGCCCCCGGACTAGCGGACTTTACAATGAGCAGTTCTTC. This sequence encodes CASSPRTSGLYNEQFF.

The V call is TRBV6-6, the J call TRBJ2-7; 10 nucleotides align to TRBD2. The V and J ends lost 3 bases and 3 bases, in that order; junction bases with no gene match: 5. The CDR3 runs to 15 residues. Germline loops: CDR1 MNHNY, CDR2 SVGAGI (reference sequence). CDR3 in amino acids: CASSYSEREGYEQYF. DNA for the CDR3: TGTGCCAGCAGTTATTCCGAGCGGGAGGGCTACGAGCAGTACTTC.

The V call is TRBV5-1, the J call TRBJ2-2, with D maybe TRBD2 (5 bases). There are 14 residues in the CDR3. Deletions cut 5 bases from V and 1 base from J, with 9 bases between. Germline CDR1 reads SGHRS; CDR2 reads YFSETQ. This CDR3 reads CASSVGMNTGELFF. The DNA for the CDR3 is TGCGCCAGCAGTGTCGGGATGAACACCGGGGAGCTGTTTTTT. The full variable domain, in which reference TRBV5-1 and TRBJ2-2 provide the parts outside the CDR3, is KAGVTQTPRYLIKTRGQQVTLSCSPISGHRSVSWYQQTPGQGLQFLFEYFSETQRNKGNFPGRFSGRQFSNSRSEMNVSTLELGDSALYLCASSVGMNTGELFFGEGSRLTVL.

The J gene is TRBJ2-5, the V gene TRBV19, with D maybe TRBD2 (6 bases). The tail of the sequence fits TRBJ2-1 better, so the J call may be wrong. Germline CDR1 reads LNHDA; CDR2 reads SQIVND (reference sequence). This CDR3 spans 14 amino acids. The CDR3 DNA reads as TGTGCCAGTAGTGGCCAGGGACTCTTCAATGAGCAGTTCTTC. This translates into CASSGQGLFNEQFF.

The chain uses TRBV2 and TRBJ2-7; possible D gene TRBD1, 6 bases. Trimming pared 7 bases from V and 0 bases from J, leaving 16 bases between. From germline, CDR1 is SNHLY and CDR2 FYNNEI. The CDR3 has 15 residues. The CDR3 DNA reads TGTGCCAGCACTCCCGGACAGTTCAGCTCCTACGAGCAGTACTTC. The encoded protein is CASTPGQFSSYEQYF.

The rearrangement uses TRBV7-2 and TRBJ2-1; 10 bases are shared with TRBD2. Unmatched junction bases numbered 11, after V lost 3 bases and J lost 0 bases. The CDR3 totals 19 residues. CDR1 and CDR2 (germline): SGHTA, FQGNSA. CDR3 bases: TGTGCCAGCAGCTTGCAGGCTAGCGGGAGTAGGTTCTCCTACAATGAGCAGTTCTTC. Translating it yields CASSLQASGSRFSYNEQFF.

This clonotype came up a few times. The chain carries TRBV2 and TRBJ2-7, with D perhaps assigned TRBD1 or TRBD2 (5 bases each). Between the trimmed V and J ends, which lost 8 bases and 7 bases, there was a span of 18 bases. This CDR3 is built from 13 residues. Per the germline V gene, CDR1 is SNHLY and CDR2 is FYNNEI. The CDR3 protein is CASLLGARGEQYF. The CDR3 region has the DNA TGTGCCAGCCTCCTCGGGGCACGAGGGGAGCAGTACTTC.

This clonotype was counted only a few times. The chain uses TRBV3-1 and TRBJ2-7; D is unresolved. The V end was cut by 6 bases, the J end by 6 bases, with 15 bases between. The CDR3 consists of 13 residues. CDR1 and CDR2 (germline): LGHDT, YNNKEL (reference sequence). The CDR3 sequence: CASSLRTASEQYF. CDR3 nucleotide sequence: TGTGCCAGCAGTCTACGAACGGCAAGCGAGCAGTACTTC.